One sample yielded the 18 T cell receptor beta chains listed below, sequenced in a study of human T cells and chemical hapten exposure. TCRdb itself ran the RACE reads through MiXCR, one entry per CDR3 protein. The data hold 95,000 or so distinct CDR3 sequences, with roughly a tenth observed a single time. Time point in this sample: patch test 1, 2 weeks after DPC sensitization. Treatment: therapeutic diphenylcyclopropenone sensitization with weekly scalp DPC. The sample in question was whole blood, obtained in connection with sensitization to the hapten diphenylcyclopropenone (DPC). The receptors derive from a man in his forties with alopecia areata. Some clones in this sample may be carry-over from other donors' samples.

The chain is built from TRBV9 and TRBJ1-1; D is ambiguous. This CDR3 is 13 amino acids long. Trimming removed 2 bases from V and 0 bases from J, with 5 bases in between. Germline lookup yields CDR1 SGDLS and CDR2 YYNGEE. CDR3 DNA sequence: TGTGCCAGCAGCGTGGAGTTGAACACTGAAGCTTTCTTT. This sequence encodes CASSVELNTEAFF.

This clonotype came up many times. Written as DNA, the CDR3 is TGTGCCAGCAGCCCTAGGACTAGCGGGAGCTCCTACAATGAGCAGTTCTTC. Protein sequence: CASSPRTSGSSYNEQFF. The J gene is TRBJ2-1, the V gene TRBV6-2 or TRBV6-3, with 13 bases aligning to TRBD2. Trimming cost V 6 bases and J 0 bases; bases outside gene matches: 5. Germline CDR1 and CDR2: MNHEY and SVGEGT. The CDR3 has 17 residues.

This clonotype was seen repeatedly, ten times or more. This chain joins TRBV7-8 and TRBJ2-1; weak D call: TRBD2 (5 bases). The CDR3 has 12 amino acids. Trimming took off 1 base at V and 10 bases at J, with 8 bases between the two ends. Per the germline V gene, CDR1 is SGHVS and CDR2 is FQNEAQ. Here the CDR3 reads CASSLVASEQFF. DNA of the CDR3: TGTGCCAGCAGCTTAGTAGCTAGCGAGCAGTTCTTC.

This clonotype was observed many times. The CDR3 sequence: CASSQDLQGQGQPQHF. The CDR3 DNA follows: TGTGCCAGCAGCCAAGATTTGCAGGGGCAGGGTCAGCCCCAGCATTTT. This rearrangement joins TRBV3-1 to TRBJ1-5; a possible D gene is TRBD1 (6 bases). The CDR3 extends over 16 amino acids. V dropped 0 bases and J dropped 6 bases, with 15 bases sitting between them. Germline V gene data show CDR1 as LGHDT and CDR2 as YNNKEL (reference sequence). The whole variable domain, filled in from reference TRBV3-1 and TRBJ1-5, reads DTAVSQTPKYLVTQMGNDKSIKCEQNLGHDTMYWYKQDSKKFLKIMFSYNNKELIINETVPNRFSPKSPDKAHLNLHINSLELGDSAVYFCASSQDLQGQGQPQHFGDGTRLSIL.

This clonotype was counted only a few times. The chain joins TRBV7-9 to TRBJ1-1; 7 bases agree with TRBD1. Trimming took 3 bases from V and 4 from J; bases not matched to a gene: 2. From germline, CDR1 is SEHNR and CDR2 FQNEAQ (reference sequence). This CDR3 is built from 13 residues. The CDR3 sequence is CASSFGTATEAFF. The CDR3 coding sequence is TGTGCCAGCAGCTTTGGGACAGCCACTGAAGCTTTCTTT.

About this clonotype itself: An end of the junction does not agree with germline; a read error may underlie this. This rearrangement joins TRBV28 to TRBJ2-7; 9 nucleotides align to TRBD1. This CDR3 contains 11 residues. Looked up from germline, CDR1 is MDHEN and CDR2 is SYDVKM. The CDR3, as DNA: TGTGCCAGCAACAGGGGGCGCAGATTGGTCTTC. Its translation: CASNRGRRLVF.

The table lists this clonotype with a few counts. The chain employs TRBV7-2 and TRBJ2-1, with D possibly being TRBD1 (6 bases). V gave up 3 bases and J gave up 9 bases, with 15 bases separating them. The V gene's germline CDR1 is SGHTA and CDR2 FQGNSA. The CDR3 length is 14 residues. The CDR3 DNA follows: TGTGCCAGCAGCTTGAGGGACCCCAGGGGTGAGCAGTTCTTC. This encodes CASSLRDPRGEQFF.

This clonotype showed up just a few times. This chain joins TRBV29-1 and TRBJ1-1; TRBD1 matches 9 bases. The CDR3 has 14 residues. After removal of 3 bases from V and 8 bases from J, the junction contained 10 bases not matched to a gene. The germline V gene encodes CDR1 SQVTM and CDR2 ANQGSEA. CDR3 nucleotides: TGCAGCGTTGACCCTACAGACAGGGGGAGGGAAGCTTTCTTT. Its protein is CSVDPTDRGREAFF.

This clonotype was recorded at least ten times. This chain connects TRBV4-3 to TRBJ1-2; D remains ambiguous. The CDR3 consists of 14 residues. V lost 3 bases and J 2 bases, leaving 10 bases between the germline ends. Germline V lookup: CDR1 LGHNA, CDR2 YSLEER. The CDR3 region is CASSQGGGNYGYTF. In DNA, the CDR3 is TGCGCCAGCAGCCAGGGCGGCGGGAACTATGGCTACACCTTC.

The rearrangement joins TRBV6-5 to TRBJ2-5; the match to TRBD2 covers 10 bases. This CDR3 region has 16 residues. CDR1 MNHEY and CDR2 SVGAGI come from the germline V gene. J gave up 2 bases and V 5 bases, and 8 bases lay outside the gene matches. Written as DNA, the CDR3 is TGTGCCAGCAGTCCAGGGCTACTAGCGGGACAAGAGACCCAGTACTTC. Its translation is CASSPGLLAGQETQYF.

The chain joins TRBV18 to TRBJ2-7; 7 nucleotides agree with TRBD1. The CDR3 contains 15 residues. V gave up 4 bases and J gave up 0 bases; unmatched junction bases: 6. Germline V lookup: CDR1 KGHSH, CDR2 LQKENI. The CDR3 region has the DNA TGTGCCAGCTCACTGGGTCGGACAGGCTCCTACGAGCAGTACGTC. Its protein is CASSLGRTGSYEQYV.

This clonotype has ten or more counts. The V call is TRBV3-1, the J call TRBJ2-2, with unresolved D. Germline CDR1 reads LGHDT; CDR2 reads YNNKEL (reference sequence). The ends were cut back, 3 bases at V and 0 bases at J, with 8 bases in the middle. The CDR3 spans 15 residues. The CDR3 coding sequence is TGTGCCAGCAGCCAGGAGCGACCGAACACCGGGGAGCTGTTTTTT. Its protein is CASSQERPNTGELFF.

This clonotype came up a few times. CDR3: CASSAANSNQPQHF. The CDR3 coding sequence is TGTGCCAGTAGTGCAGCGAATAGCAATCAGCCCCAGCATTTT. This chain links TRBV19 with TRBJ1-5, with D hard to call. CDR3 length: 14 residues. Germline V lookup: CDR1 LNHDA, CDR2 SQIVND (reference sequence). Trimming shortened V by 5 bases and J by 0 bases, and 8 bases separated the two germline ends.

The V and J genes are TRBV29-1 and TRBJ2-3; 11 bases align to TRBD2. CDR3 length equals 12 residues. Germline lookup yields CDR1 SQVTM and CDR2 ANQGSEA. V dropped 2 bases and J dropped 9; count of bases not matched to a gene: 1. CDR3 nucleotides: TGCAGCGTTGAACTAGCGGGAGGAACGCAGTATTTT. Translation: CSVELAGGTQYF.

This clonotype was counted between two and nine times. The CDR3 protein is CASGFPPPGYTF. Written as DNA, the CDR3 is TGTGCTAGTGGTTTCCCCCCACCTGGCTACACCTTC. The chain recombines TRBV12-5 with TRBJ1-2; D not resolved. Deletions cut 3 bases from V and 7 bases from J, with 9 bases between. Looked up from germline, CDR1 is LGHNT and CDR2 is FRNRAP. There are 12 residues in the CDR3.

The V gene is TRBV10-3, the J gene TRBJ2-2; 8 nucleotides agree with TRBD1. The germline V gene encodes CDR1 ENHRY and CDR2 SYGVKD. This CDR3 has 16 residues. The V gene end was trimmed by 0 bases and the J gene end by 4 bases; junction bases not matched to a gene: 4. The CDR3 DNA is TGTGCCATCAGTGAGTCCTCGACAGGGGTCACCGGGGAGCTGTTTTTT. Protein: CAISESSTGVTGELFF.

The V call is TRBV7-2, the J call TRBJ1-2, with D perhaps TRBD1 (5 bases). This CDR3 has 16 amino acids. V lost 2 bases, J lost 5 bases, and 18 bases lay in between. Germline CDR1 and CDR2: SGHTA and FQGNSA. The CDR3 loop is CASSLYSLPDRYGYTF. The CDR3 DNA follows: TGTGCCAGCAGCTTATACTCCTTGCCCGACAGATATGGCTACACCTTC.

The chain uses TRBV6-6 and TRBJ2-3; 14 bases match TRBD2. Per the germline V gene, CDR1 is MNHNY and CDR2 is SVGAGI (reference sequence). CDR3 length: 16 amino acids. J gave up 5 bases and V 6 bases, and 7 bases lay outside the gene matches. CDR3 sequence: CASSPGLAGDGDTQYF. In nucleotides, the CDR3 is TGTGCCAGCAGCCCGGGACTAGCGGGAGATGGAGATACGCAGTATTTT.